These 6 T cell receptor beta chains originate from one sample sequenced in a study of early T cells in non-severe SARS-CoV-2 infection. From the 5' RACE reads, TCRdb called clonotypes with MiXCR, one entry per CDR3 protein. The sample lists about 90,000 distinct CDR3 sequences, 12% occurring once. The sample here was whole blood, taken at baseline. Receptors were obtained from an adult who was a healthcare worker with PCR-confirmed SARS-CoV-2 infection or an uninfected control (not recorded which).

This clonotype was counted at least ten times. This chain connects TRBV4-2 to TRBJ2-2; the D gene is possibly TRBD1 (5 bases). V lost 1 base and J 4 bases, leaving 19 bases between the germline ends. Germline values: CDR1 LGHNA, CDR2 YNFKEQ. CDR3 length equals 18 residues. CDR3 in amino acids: CASSQVSSSGPGTGELFF. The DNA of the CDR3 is TGTGCCAGCAGCCAAGTCTCCTCGTCAGGGCCCGGCACCGGGGAGCTGTTTTTT.

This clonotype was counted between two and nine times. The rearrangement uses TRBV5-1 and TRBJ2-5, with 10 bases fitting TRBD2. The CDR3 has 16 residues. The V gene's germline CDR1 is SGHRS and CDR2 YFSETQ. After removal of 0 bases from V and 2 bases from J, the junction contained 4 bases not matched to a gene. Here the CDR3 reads CASSLAGLAPQETQYF. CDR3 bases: TGCGCCAGCAGCTTGGCGGGACTAGCGCCTCAAGAGACCCAGTACTTC.

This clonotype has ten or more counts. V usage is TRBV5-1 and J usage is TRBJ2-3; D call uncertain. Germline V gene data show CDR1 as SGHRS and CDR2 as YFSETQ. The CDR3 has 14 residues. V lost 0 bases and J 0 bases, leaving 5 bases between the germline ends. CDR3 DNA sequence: TGCGCCAGCAGCTTGGGCTCTAGCACAGATACGCAGTATTTT. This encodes CASSLGSSTDTQYF.

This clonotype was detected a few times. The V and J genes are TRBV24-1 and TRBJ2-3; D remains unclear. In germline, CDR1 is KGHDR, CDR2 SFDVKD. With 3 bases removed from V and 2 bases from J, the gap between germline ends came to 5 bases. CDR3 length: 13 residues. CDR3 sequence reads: CATSDANTDTQYF. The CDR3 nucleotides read TGTGCCACCAGTGATGCCAACACAGATACGCAGTATTTT.

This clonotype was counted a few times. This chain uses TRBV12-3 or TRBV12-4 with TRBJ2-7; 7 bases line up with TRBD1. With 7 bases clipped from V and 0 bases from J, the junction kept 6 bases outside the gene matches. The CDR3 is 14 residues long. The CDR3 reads CASTLTGNSYEQYF. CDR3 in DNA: TGTGCCAGCACCCTGACAGGGAACTCCTACGAGCAGTACTTC.

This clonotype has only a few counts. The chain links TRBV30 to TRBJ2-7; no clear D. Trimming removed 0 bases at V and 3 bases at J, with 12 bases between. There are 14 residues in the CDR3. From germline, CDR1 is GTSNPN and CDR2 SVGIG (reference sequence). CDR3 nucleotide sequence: TGTGCCTGGAGTGTACCCCTACGGAACTACGAGCAGTACTTC. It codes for CAWSVPLRNYEQYF.